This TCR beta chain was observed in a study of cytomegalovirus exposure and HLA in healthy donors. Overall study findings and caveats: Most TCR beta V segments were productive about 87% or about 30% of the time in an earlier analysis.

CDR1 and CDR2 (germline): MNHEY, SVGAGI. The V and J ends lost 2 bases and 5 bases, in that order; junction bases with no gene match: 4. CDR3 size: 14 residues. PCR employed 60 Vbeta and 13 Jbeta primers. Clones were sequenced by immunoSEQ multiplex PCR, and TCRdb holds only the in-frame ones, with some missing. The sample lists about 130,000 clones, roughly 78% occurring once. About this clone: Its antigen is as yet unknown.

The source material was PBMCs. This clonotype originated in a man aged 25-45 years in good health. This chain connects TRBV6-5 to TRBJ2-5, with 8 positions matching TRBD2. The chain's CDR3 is CASSYSSGKETQYF. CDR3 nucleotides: TGTGCCAGCAGTTACAGTAGCGGGAAGGAGACCCAGTACTTC.